The 12 T cell receptor beta chains presented below share a single source sample, sequenced in a study of blood T cell repertoires in COVID-19. The data were produced by immunoSEQ multiplex PCR, yet TCRdb's version contains in-frame clones alone and is incomplete. This sample yields some 240,000 clones, of which approximately 88% are seen a single time; 3% to 3.5% belongs to the top ten. The sample was PBMCs or T cells enriched from blood (not recorded which). The receptor set was obtained from a woman between 40 and 50 years old who had been exposed to COVID-19.

This chain uses TRBV7-3 with TRBJ2-1, with D possibly matching TRBD2 (6 bases). Germline V gene lookup returns CDR1 SGHTA and CDR2 FQGTGA. The CDR3 sequence is 12 residues long. Trimming pared 5 bases from V and 7 bases from J, leaving 9 bases between. The CDR3 loop is CASSKTSNEQFF. The CDR3 coding sequence is TGTGCCAGCAGCAAGACTAGTAATGAGCAGTTCTTC.

The chain couples TRBV2 to TRBJ2-5, with 7 nucleotides matching TRBD2. The CDR3 runs to 15 residues. The V gene's germline CDR1 is SNHLY and CDR2 FYNNEI. Trimming took 7 bases from V and 9 from J; bases not matched to a gene: 17. The CDR3: CASILQREPRLSQYF. The CDR3 nucleotides read TGTGCCAGCATATTGCAGCGGGAACCCCGGTTGTCCCAGTACTTC.

This clone was counted a single time. CDR3 protein: CASSHVGVGSYNEQFF. The CDR3 nucleotides are TGCGCCAGCAGCCACGTCGGGGTAGGGTCCTACAATGAGCAGTTCTTC. V gene TRBV4-3 combines with J gene TRBJ2-1, with D maybe TRBD2 (5 bases). Between the trimmed V and J ends, which lost 3 bases and 1 base, there was a span of 13 bases. The length of the CDR3 is 16 residues. The V gene's germline CDR1 is LGHNA and CDR2 YSLEER.

This clone has a handful of counts. This chain links TRBV6-4 with TRBJ2-2; 11 bases fit TRBD2. The trim removed 0 bases at V and 0 bases at J, leaving 6 bases unmatched. The CDR3 is made up of 19 amino acids. Germline assignment: CDR1 MRHNA and CDR2 SNTAGT. In DNA form, the CDR3 reads TGTGCCAGCAGTGACTCTTCCACTAGCGGGGGCTCGAACACCGGGGAGCTGTTTTTT. As protein: CASSDSSTSGGSNTGELFF.

The chain combines TRBV7-2 with TRBJ2-2; 8 positions agree with TRBD1. J lost 0 bases, V lost 4 bases, and 4 bases had no gene match. Germline V gene data show CDR1 as SGHTA and CDR2 as FQGNSA. The CDR3 sequence is 16 residues long. For the CDR3, the DNA is TGTGCCAGCAGCTCTCAGGGGGCGTCGAACACCGGGGAGCTGTTTTTT. Its protein product is CASSSQGASNTGELFF.

DNA for the CDR3: TGTGCCAGCAGCCAAAAACGGTGGGGGGTGCGAAACACCATATATTTT. It yields the protein CASSQKRWGVRNTIYF. The chain carries TRBV14 and TRBJ1-3; the D gene is possibly TRBD1 (5 bases). CDR3 size: 16 residues. CDR1 SGHDN and CDR2 FVKESK come from the germline V gene. Trimming left V 2 bases short and J 5 bases short, with 16 bases between.

This chain connects TRBV30 to TRBJ2-3; 10 bases are shared with TRBD2. This CDR3 spans 14 amino acids. Unmatched junction bases numbered 4, after V lost 5 bases and J lost 2 bases. From germline, CDR1 is GTSNPN and CDR2 SVGIG (reference sequence). CDR3 loop: CAWELAGITDTQYF. For the CDR3, the DNA is TGTGCCTGGGAACTAGCGGGGATCACAGATACGCAGTATTTT.

The rearrangement uses TRBV10-3 and TRBJ2-3; 7 bases agree with TRBD1. The CDR3 is 18 amino acids. Germline V gives CDR1 ENHRY, CDR2 SYGVKD. V shed 3 bases, J shed 3 bases, and the junction held 15 bases outside the gene matches. CDR3 sequence reads: CAISEPQDRVGDTDTQYF. Here the CDR3 DNA reads TGTGCCATCAGTGAACCTCAAGACAGGGTAGGGGATACAGATACGCAGTATTTT.

This chain joins TRBV6-5 and TRBJ2-2, with D perhaps TRBD2 (6 bases). The CDR3 has 14 residues. Trimming pared 6 bases from V and 3 bases from J, leaving 11 bases between. CDR1 and CDR2 (germline): MNHEY, SVGAGI. DNA of the CDR3: TGTGCCAGCAGAGGGGAGGTTGACACCGGGGAGCTGTTTTTT. This codes for CASRGEVDTGELFF.

The chain joins TRBV9 to TRBJ1-4; D is unresolved. The CDR3 is made up of 15 amino acids. Per the germline V gene, CDR1 is SGDLS and CDR2 is YYNGEE. V shed 0 bases and J shed 0 bases, with 6 bases lying between them. The CDR3 DNA reads as TGTGCCAGCAGCGTAGGACACGCAACTAATGAAAAACTGTTTTTT. Translated: CASSVGHATNEKLFF.

The CDR3 sequence is CASSRTSVYGYTF. In DNA, the CDR3 is TGTGCCAGTAGTAGGACATCCGTCTATGGCTACACCTTC. This sequence joins TRBV19 and TRBJ1-2; tentatively, D is TRBD1 (5 bases). Trimming took 4 bases from V and 4 from J, leaving 10 bases between them. The germline V gene has CDR1 LNHDA and CDR2 SQIVND (reference sequence). The CDR3 totals 13 residues.

This clone showed up just once. J is TRBJ1-6 and V is TRBV6-6; D possibly corresponds to TRBD1 (5 bases). This CDR3 contains 15 residues. Trimming left V 2 bases short and J 5 bases short, with 10 bases between. Germline V gene data show CDR1 as MNHNY and CDR2 as SVGAGI (reference sequence). The DNA for the CDR3 is TGTGCCAGCAGTTACCGGGGGTCGAATAATTCACCCCTCCACTTT. It codes for CASSYRGSNNSPLHF.